This T cell receptor beta chain came from a study of cytomegalovirus exposure and HLA in healthy donors. The PCR employed 60 Vbeta primers together with 13 Jbeta primers. Generated by immunoSEQ multiplex PCR, the TCRdb table keeps only in-frame clones and is missing some. This sample has approximately 140,000 clones; roughly 80% occur once, and the top ten carry just under 1%. Overall study results and limits: Some 150 TCR beta chains were listed as cytomegalovirus-associated.

As to this clone: As yet, its antigen is unknown.

After removal of 2 bases from V and 4 bases from J, the junction contained 7 bases not matched to a gene. Germline lookup yields CDR1 LNHDA and CDR2 SQIVND (reference sequence). The CDR3 is 16 residues long. This chain links TRBV19 with TRBJ2-5; TRBD2 agrees at 10 bases. The TCR comes from a man younger than 35 in good health and CMV-seronegative. The sample consisted of PBMCs. The CDR3 loop is CASSINPLAGIETQYF. CDR3 DNA sequence: TGTGCCAGTAGTATAAATCCACTAGCGGGGATAGAGACCCAGTACTTC.